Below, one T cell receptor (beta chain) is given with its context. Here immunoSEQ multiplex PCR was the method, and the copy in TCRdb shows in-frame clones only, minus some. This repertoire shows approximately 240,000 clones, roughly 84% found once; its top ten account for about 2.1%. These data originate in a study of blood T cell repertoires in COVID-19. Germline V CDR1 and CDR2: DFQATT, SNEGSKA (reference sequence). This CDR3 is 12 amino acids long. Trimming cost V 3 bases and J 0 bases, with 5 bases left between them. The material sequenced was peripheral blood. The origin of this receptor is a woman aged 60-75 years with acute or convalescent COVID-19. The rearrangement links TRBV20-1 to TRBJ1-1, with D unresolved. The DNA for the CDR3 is TGCAGTGCTAGTCGGGTGAACACTGAAGCTTTCTTT. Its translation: CSASRVNTEAFF.